This entry is about one T cell receptor (beta chain). This clonotype turned up a few times. What this receptor recognizes is not known. The record has no base qualities; no much larger clone is one base away. This entry is derived from a study of patients and donors after allogeneic stem cell transplantation (TCRdb year 2020). V is reduced by 0 bases and J by 0 bases, leaving a spacing of 11 bases between them. The CDR3 contains 16 residues, cysteine and phenylalanine counted. Left in the record is the CDR3 DNA by itself, 48 bases read in frame from the first base. According to the germline V gene, CDR1 reads SGHTA and CDR2 reads FQGNSA. The method was RT-PCR. The sample was run on a NextSeq 550. TCRdb ran its own pipeline on the public reads, namely fastp trimming at Q25 and MiXCR clone calling, and kept in-frame beta chains. Every distinct CDR3 protein forms one entry, paired with its most common genes and DNA. Counted in this sample were fewer than 180,000 distinct CDR3 sequences; over 35% of them appeared once. The ten largest make up 50% of the sample.

The sample comprised blood, either unsorted or a sorted T cell fraction (not recorded which). The sequence was collected from a human donor who was either an allogeneic HSCT recipient or a stem cell or donor lymphocyte infusion donor (not recorded which). It is not recorded whose cells these are; they may come from a transplant donor. This chain joins TRBV7-2 to TRBJ1-2; a weak D assignment points to TRBD1 (5 bases agree). The CDR3 here reads CASSLAWDRSNYGYTF. The nucleotides read TGTGCCAGCAGCTTAGCCTGGGACCGTTCTAACTATGGCTACACCTTC.